Listed here are 6 T cell receptor beta chains from one sample, sequenced in a study of OX40 agonist ivuxolimab in advanced cancers. Measured with immunoSEQ multiplex PCR; TCRdb has only the in-frame clones, and not every one. The repertoire consists of tens of thousands of clones, with roughly 89% occurring once and the leading ten covering roughly 0.33%. The sample was CD4+ or CD8+ T cells sorted from blood, taken in a trial of the OX40 agonist ivuxolimab. The receptors derive from an adult with an advanced solid tumor such as melanoma, head and neck, liver or kidney cancer.

Only one count was recorded for this clone. J is TRBJ2-2 and V is TRBV7-3; D may be TRBD1 (6 bases). Per the germline V gene, CDR1 is SGHTA and CDR2 is FQGTGA. Trimming shortened V by 5 bases and J by 5 bases, and 9 bases separated the two germline ends. The length of the CDR3 is 13 residues. Here the CDR3 DNA reads TGTGCCAGCAGCGCAGACAGGACCGGGGAGCTGTTTTTT. It is translated as CASSADRTGELFF. The full variable domain, with the rest looked up from reference TRBV7-3 and TRBJ2-2, is GAGVSQTPSNKVTEKGKYVELRCDPISGHTALYWYRQSLGQGPEFLIYFQGTGAADDSGLPNDRFFAVRPEGSVSTLKIQRTERGDSAVYLCASSADRTGELFFGEGSRLTVL.

The V call is TRBV5-1, the J call TRBJ2-2; weak D call: TRBD1 (5 bases). Germline loops: CDR1 SGHRS, CDR2 YFSETQ. The CDR3 is 15 residues long. V was clipped by 3 bases and J by 1 base, with 10 bases between them. The CDR3: CASSWGDRNTGELFF. The CDR3 bases are TGCGCCAGCAGCTGGGGCGACAGGAACACCGGGGAGCTGTTTTTT.

A note on this clone: This specimen includes other DNA sequences encoding the same CDR3. This chain connects TRBV5-1 to TRBJ1-5; maybe TRBD1 (5 bases). The V end was cut by 3 bases, the J end by 2 bases, with 9 bases between. In germline, CDR1 is SGHRS, CDR2 YFSETQ. The CDR3 has 14 residues. The CDR3 nucleotides are TGCGCCAGCAGCTCCGGGACGGGCAATCAGCCCCAGCATTTT. Its protein is CASSSGTGNQPQHF. Supplemented by reference TRBV5-1 and TRBJ1-5, the full variable domain reads KAGVTQTPRYLIKTRGQQVTLSCSPISGHRSVSWYQQTPGQGLQFLFEYFSETQRNKGNFPGRFSGRQFSNSRSEMNVSTLELGDSALYLCASSSGTGNQPQHFGDGTRLSIL.

This chain uses TRBV27 with TRBJ2-7; tentatively, D is TRBD1 (6 bases). Germline V gives CDR1 MNHEY, CDR2 SMNVEV (reference sequence). This CDR3 has 14 residues. Between the trimmed V and J ends, which lost 11 bases and 0 bases, there was a span of 17 bases. The CDR3 is CAGSCGGLSYEQYF. Written as DNA, the CDR3 is TGTGCCGGGTCCTGTGGGGGCCTCTCCTACGAGCAGTACTTC.

The genes are TRBV11-3 and TRBJ2-3, with D perhaps given as TRBD1 or TRBD2 (5 bases each). CDR1 and CDR2 (germline): SGHNT, YENEEA. Deletions cut 4 bases from V and 0 bases from J, with 14 bases between. This CDR3 comprises 16 residues. The CDR3 DNA reads TGTGCCAGCAGCTCCACCTCCGGGACGAGCACAGATACGCAGTATTTT. Translated, it gives CASSSTSGTSTDTQYF.

The chain links TRBV5-6 to TRBJ2-1; 12 nucleotides match TRBD2. Germline CDR1 SGHDT, CDR2 YYEEEE. J gave up 8 bases and V 2 bases, and 5 bases lay outside the gene matches. This CDR3 has 15 residues. The CDR3 DNA follows: TGTGCCAGCAGCTTTACTAGCGGGAGGTTCGATGAGCAGTTCTTC. Protein product: CASSFTSGRFDEQFF.